This is a list of T cell receptor beta chains from one sample in a study of cytomegalovirus exposure and HLA in healthy donors. Here immunoSEQ multiplex PCR was the method, and the copy in TCRdb shows in-frame clones only, minus some. This repertoire shows around 140,000 clones, 70% to 80% found once; its top ten account for more than 10%. The sample consisted of PBMCs. Receptor source: a man in his forties in good health and CMV-seropositive. The CDR3 runs from the conserved cysteine through the conserved F or W. D genes are given only for firm matches. Not every row has a clone size; where given, it reads once, few, many or a size class.

j_call clone_size d_call v_call cdr3_aa cdr3_nt
TRBJ1-2 NA NA TRBV28 CASTHLNSNYGYTF TGTGCCAGCACGCACCTTAACTCTAACTATGGCTACACCTTC
TRBJ2-6 NA NA TRBV30 CAWTLEAGSSGANVLTF TGTGCCTGGACACTGGAGGCAGGTAGCTCTGGGGCCAACGTCCTGACTTTC
TRBJ2-2 NA NA TRBV18 CASSPQRGLINTGELFF TGTGCCAGCTCACCACAGAGAGGACTAATCAACACCGGGGAGCTGTTTTTT
TRBJ2-7 NA NA TRBV18 CASSPGVGSGFSYEQYF TGTGCCAGCTCACCGGGGGTGGGTAGCGGATTCTCCTACGAGCAGTACTTC
TRBJ2-2 NA TRBD1 TRBV7-9 CSSSSTGLTGELFF TGTTCCAGCAGCTCGACAGGGCTTACCGGGGAGCTGTTTTTT
TRBJ2-3 few TRBD1 TRBV5-1 CASSRDRVQDTQYF TGCGCCAGCAGCCGGGACAGGGTCCAAGATACGCAGTATTTT
TRBJ2-7 NA TRBD2 TRBV19 CASSIGWGLAGVEQYF TGTGCCAGTAGTATAGGATGGGGACTAGCGGGAGTAGAGCAGTACTTC
TRBJ2-3 NA NA TRBV5-6 CASSLIELSTDTQYF TGTGCCAGCAGCTTGATCGAACTTAGCACAGATACGCAGTATTTT
TRBJ2-1 NA NA TRBV7-2 CASSFQNNEQFF TGTGCCAGCAGCTTTCAGAACAATGAGCAGTTCTTC
TRBJ2-7 NA TRBD1 TRBV5-6 CASSLVGTAFYEQYF TGTGCCAGCAGCTTGGTGGGGACAGCCTTCTACGAGCAGTACTTC
TRBJ2-1 NA TRBD2 TRBV7-6 CASSLPKTSGAEDSSYNEQFF TGTGCCAGCAGCTTACCGAAGACTAGCGGGGCTGAAGATAGCTCCTACAATGAGCAGTTCTTC
TRBJ1-2 NA NA TRBV7-2 CASSFRREYGYTF TGTGCCAGCAGCTTTAGGCGGGAGTATGGCTACACCTTC
TRBJ1-2 NA NA TRBV4-3 CASSQETSYGYTF TGCGCCAGCAGCCAAGAAACCAGCTATGGCTACACCTTC
TRBJ2-1 NA NA TRBV5-1 CASSFIAANEQFF TGCGCCAGCAGCTTTATAGCGGCTAATGAGCAGTTCTTC
TRBJ2-1 few NA TRBV20-1 CSPQLRGEQFF TGCAGTCCACAGCTAAGGGGGGAGCAGTTCTTC
TRBJ2-7 few TRBD1 TRBV29-1 CSVGDRGPSYEQYF TGCAGCGTTGGAGACAGGGGGCCCTCCTACGAGCAGTACTTC
TRBJ2-7 NA NA TRBV2 CASSPGGYEQYF TGTGCCAGCAGTCCAGGGGGGTACGAGCAGTACTTC
TRBJ2-7 NA TRBD1 TRBV7-8 CASSLADRGLYEQYF TGTGCCAGCAGCTTAGCAGACAGGGGGCTCTACGAGCAGTACTTC
TRBJ2-7 once NA TRBV5-1 CASSLTLSGGAYEQYF TGCGCCAGCAGCTTAACTCTATCAGGAGGGGCCTACGAGCAGTACTTC
TRBJ1-2 NA NA TRBV4-3 CASSQDRGSRYGYTF TGCGCCAGCAGCCAAGATAGAGGATCCCGCTATGGCTACACCTTC
TRBJ2-1 few TRBD2 TRBV11-1 CASSFGTSGSSYNEQFF TGTGCCAGCAGCTTTGGGACTAGCGGGAGTTCCTACAATGAGCAGTTCTTC
TRBJ1-1 NA TRBD1 TRBV19 CASSQTATGDTEAFF TGTGCCAGTAGCCAAACCGCAACAGGGGACACTGAAGCTTTCTTT
TRBJ2-3 NA TRBD2 TRBV5-4 CASSSGGRGDTQYF TGTGCCAGCAGCTCGGGGGGAAGGGGAGATACGCAGTATTTT
TRBJ1-5 NA NA TRBV7-2 CASSRGGRGNQPQHF TGTGCCAGCAGCCGGGGGGGACGCGGCAATCAGCCCCAGCATTTT
TRBJ2-7 NA TRBD1 TRBV19 CASSISGQGGSVEQYF TGTGCCAGTAGTATTTCGGGACAGGGAGGTTCGGTCGAGCAGTACTTC
TRBJ1-5 few NA TRBV28 CASSPLTGSNQPQHF TGTGCCAGCAGTCCTTTGACGGGAAGCAATCAGCCCCAGCATTTT
TRBJ2-2 NA TRBD2 TRBV2 CASRRGTSAGELFF TGTGCCAGCCGGCGAGGGACTAGTGCCGGGGAGCTGTTTTTT